This is a list of T cell receptor beta chains from one sample in a study of shared clonotypes between healthy human individuals. The table came from immunoSEQ multiplex PCR; TCRdb's copy has only in-frame clones and leaves some out. The sample lists about 2.1 million clones; 93% were seen once. Sequenced input: naive CD8+ T cells from PBMCs. The receptors here all came from a man between 18 and 29 years old in good health. Some clones in this sample may be carry-over from other donors' samples. CDR3s leave out the opening cysteine and the closing phenylalanine or tryptophan. Fields, in order: D gene, J gene, V gene, clone size, CDR3 protein. D genes are given only for firm matches. Size tells how often a clone was seen (once, few, many) or the class of an expanded clone, and some rows leave it out.

D: .; J: TRBJ1-5; V: TRBV2; size: few; CDR3: ASSEADYGPQH
D: .; J: TRBJ1-1; V: TRBV29-1; size: .; CDR3: SVKSNTEAF
D: .; J: TRBJ2-7; V: TRBV11-2; size: .; CDR3: ASSQHRGGPYEQY
D: .; J: TRBJ2-7; V: TRBV7-8; size: .; CDR3: ASSLMKAGSSYEQY
D: TRBD1; J: TRBJ2-1; V: TRBV29-1; size: .; CDR3: SVQLRQGTNYNEQF
D: TRBD1; J: TRBJ2-7; V: TRBV5-1; size: .; CDR3: ASSEDRDRFYEQY
D: .; J: TRBJ2-3; V: TRBV11-3; size: .; CDR3: ASSTKASETDTQY
D: .; J: TRBJ2-1; V: TRBV4-3; size: .; CDR3: ASSHFQLAYNEQF
D: .; J: TRBJ2-7; V: TRBV7-6; size: once; CDR3: ASSSPRTGSSSYEQY
D: .; J: TRBJ1-3; V: TRBV4-1; size: once; CDR3: ASSQVLTSSGNTIY
D: TRBD1; J: TRBJ2-1; V: TRBV18; size: once; CDR3: ASSPPRQGGIVLEQF
D: .; J: TRBJ1-2; V: TRBV27; size: .; CDR3: ASSLKGRIYGYT
D: .; J: TRBJ1-2; V: TRBV9; size: .; CDR3: ASSDRGGNYGYT
D: .; J: TRBJ1-2; V: TRBV14; size: once; CDR3: ASSLTSGTRT
D: .; J: TRBJ1-1; V: TRBV27; size: .; CDR3: ASSLIMNTEAF
D: .; J: TRBJ2-2; V: TRBV25-1; size: .; CDR3: ASQSPGELF
D: .; J: TRBJ2-4; V: TRBV7-9; size: .; CDR3: ASSSQQGVKDIQY
D: TRBD1; J: TRBJ1-5; V: TRBV6-1; size: .; CDR3: ASSVGQDLH
D: TRBD1; J: TRBJ2-2; V: TRBV29-1; size: .; CDR3: SILPGQGARAGELF
D: .; J: TRBJ2-2; V: TRBV7-9; size: .; CDR3: ASSLHGELF
D: .; J: TRBJ1-2; V: TRBV9; size: .; CDR3: ASSVETGANYGYT
D: TRBD2; J: TRBJ2-1; V: TRBV7-9; size: .; CDR3: ASSFSGNYNEQF
D: .; J: TRBJ2-5; V: TRBV13; size: once; CDR3: ASSPRLATHQTQY
D: .; J: TRBJ2-7; V: TRBV9; size: .; CDR3: ASSARGAGEQY
D: .; J: TRBJ2-7; V: TRBV28; size: .; CDR3: ASSLVGLTYYEQY
D: TRBD1; J: TRBJ2-7; V: TRBV6-6; size: .; CDR3: ASRVGTGTDEQY
D: TRBD2; J: TRBJ2-1; V: TRBV14; size: .; CDR3: ASSQEGGGLNEQF
D: .; J: TRBJ2-7; V: TRBV29-1; size: once; CDR3: SGEGRATYEQY
D: .; J: TRBJ1-2; V: TRBV28; size: .; CDR3: ASSLTRDYGYT
D: TRBD2; J: TRBJ2-7; V: TRBV14; size: .; CDR3: ASSQGTSGIPPNYEQY
D: .; J: TRBJ2-1; V: TRBV9; size: once; CDR3: ASNQASQAYSYNEQF
D: .; J: TRBJ1-2; V: TRBV2; size: .; CDR3: ASTGQKLNYGYT
D: .; J: TRBJ2-3; V: TRBV5-1; size: .; CDR3: ASSRRQDSTDTQY
D: .; J: TRBJ2-1; V: TRBV11-3; size: .; CDR3: ASSSRGRDNEQF
D: .; J: TRBJ2-5; V: TRBV5-6; size: .; CDR3: ASSLRFGETQY
D: TRBD1; J: TRBJ1-4; V: TRBV9; size: .; CDR3: ASSGNRGLGEKLF
D: .; J: TRBJ1-4; V: TRBV4-3; size: .; CDR3: ASSQDRQGPLLGEKLF
D: .; J: TRBJ2-1; V: TRBV29-1; size: .; CDR3: SVEGLRYNEQF
D: TRBD1; J: TRBJ2-7; V: TRBV5-1; size: .; CDR3: ASSLATRDRGPNEQY
D: .; J: TRBJ1-4; V: TRBV5-1; size: .; CDR3: ASSEYGWNEKLF
D: TRBD1; J: TRBJ2-7; V: TRBV27; size: .; CDR3: ASSDRGRREQY
D: .; J: TRBJ1-1; V: TRBV7-3; size: .; CDR3: ASNRDQAF
D: .; J: TRBJ1-4; V: TRBV7-5; size: .; CDR3: ARKVLWVVEEKLF
D: .; J: .; V: TRBV11-2; size: .; CDR3: ASSLISAGTYEQY
D: TRBD1; J: TRBJ2-1; V: TRBV13; size: .; CDR3: ASIKADRGDEQF
D: .; J: TRBJ2-7; V: TRBV4-2; size: .; CDR3: ASSPAATYEQY
D: .; J: TRBJ2-3; V: TRBV19; size: .; CDR3: ASTNSHSGDTQY
D: .; J: TRBJ2-7; V: TRBV7-2; size: .; CDR3: ASSAGRVSSYEQY
D: .; J: TRBJ2-1; V: TRBV4-3; size: .; CDR3: ASRRESYLSNEQF
D: .; J: TRBJ2-1; V: TRBV7-8; size: .; CDR3: ASSPIGEF
D: .; J: TRBJ2-2; V: TRBV28; size: .; CDR3: ASIRQQDYGGELF
D: .; J: TRBJ1-4; V: TRBV30; size: .; CDR3: AWTVRTATNEKLF
D: TRBD1; J: TRBJ1-2; V: TRBV6-1; size: .; CDR3: ASMADRGFNYGYT
D: .; J: TRBJ2-1; V: TRBV5-1; size: once; CDR3: ASSLDNEQF
D: TRBD2; J: TRBJ2-1; V: TRBV6-1; size: .; CDR3: ASAAGTSGYNEQF